The rows below give T cell receptor beta chains drawn from one sample of a study of blood T cell repertoires in COVID-19. Some clones are missing from TCRdb's copy, which holds only in-frame ones; the method was immunoSEQ multiplex PCR. The sample includes tens of thousands of clones, roughly 85% of them seen just once. Input material: peripheral blood. The receptors originated from a man aged 60 to 75 with active or convalescent COVID-19. The CDR3 runs from the conserved cysteine through the conserved F or W. D genes are given only for firm matches. A row's size may be missing; if present it is once, few, many or a size class.

J: TRBJ2-5
V: TRBV19
D: .
size: .
DNA: TGTGCCAGTAGTATTAGGGGCCTGGAGGGAGAGACCCAGTACTTC
CDR3: CASSIRGLEGETQYF

J: TRBJ1-1
V: TRBV6-5
D: .
size: .
DNA: TGTGCCAGCAGTTTTCAAATCGGGGTCACTGAAGCTTTCTTT
CDR3: CASSFQIGVTEAFF

J: TRBJ2-4
V: TRBV4-3
D: .
size: .
DNA: TGCGCCAGCAGCCAGACAGGCATTTGGCGGAAAGCCAAAAACATTCAGTACTTC
CDR3: CASSQTGIWRKAKNIQYF

J: TRBJ1-5
V: TRBV24-1
D: .
size: .
DNA: TGTGCCACCAGTGTGCGGATGAGCAATCAGCCCCAGCATTTT
CDR3: CATSVRMSNQPQHF

J: TRBJ1-4
V: TRBV4-1
D: .
size: many
DNA: TGCGCCAGCAGCCAAGAATGGGCCCTTAATGAAAAACTGTTTTTT
CDR3: CASSQEWALNEKLFF

J: TRBJ1-3
V: TRBV19
D: .
size: .
DNA: TGTGCCAGTGAGAGAATCGGAAACACCATATATTTT
CDR3: CASERIGNTIYF

J: TRBJ2-3
V: TRBV5-1
D: TRBD1
size: .
DNA: TGCGCCAGCAGCTCCAGGACAGGGGTAGGAGATACGCAGTATTTT
CDR3: CASSSRTGVGDTQYF

J: TRBJ2-3
V: TRBV15
D: TRBD1
size: .
DNA: TGTGCCACCAGCAGAGTGGGACAGGGTCCAGATACGCAGTATTTT
CDR3: CATSRVGQGPDTQYF

J: TRBJ1-4
V: TRBV2
D: TRBD1
size: .
DNA: TGTGCCAGCAGTGCCGGACAGGGGCGGCGAAAACTGTTTTTT
CDR3: CASSAGQGRRKLFF

J: TRBJ1-5
V: TRBV28
D: .
size: .
DNA: TGTGCCAGCAGTGCGGGTACAGGGATCAGGGGCAATCAGCCCCAGCATTTT
CDR3: CASSAGTGIRGNQPQHF

J: TRBJ2-3
V: TRBV7-8
D: .
size: .
DNA: TGTGCCAGCAGGACTACAGGGACAGATACGCAGTATTTT
CDR3: CASRTTGTDTQYF

J: TRBJ2-1
V: TRBV5-1
D: TRBD2
size: .
DNA: TGCGCCAGCAAAGCCGGGACAGGGACTAGCGGGACTGCCCCCAATGAGCAGTTCTTC
CDR3: CASKAGTGTSGTAPNEQFF

J: TRBJ1-2
V: TRBV5-1
D: .
size: .
DNA: TGCGCCAGCAGTTTTGACAGCCCTAACTATGGCTACACCTTC
CDR3: CASSFDSPNYGYTF

J: TRBJ1-1
V: TRBV28
D: .
size: .
DNA: TGTGCCAGCAGCCCCAATGGGGGAGGGAACACTGAAGCTTTCTTT
CDR3: CASSPNGGGNTEAFF

J: TRBJ1-3
V: TRBV11-2
D: .
size: .
DNA: TGTGCCAGCAGCTTAGAACCGGCGGCGAGGAACACCATATATTTT
CDR3: CASSLEPAARNTIYF

J: TRBJ2-3
V: TRBV19
D: .
size: .
DNA: TGTGCCAGTAAGCTAGTGGTGAGCACAGATACGCAGTATTTT
CDR3: CASKLVVSTDTQYF

J: TRBJ1-4
V: TRBV28
D: .
size: .
DNA: TGTGCCAGCAGTCCGACAGGACCTCTTGCAACTAATGAAAAACTGTTTTTT
CDR3: CASSPTGPLATNEKLFF

J: TRBJ2-6
V: TRBV7-2
D: .
size: .
DNA: TGTGCCAGCAGCTTACTCCCTGGGGCCAACGTCCTGACTTTC
CDR3: CASSLLPGANVLTF

J: TRBJ2-1
V: TRBV11-3
D: TRBD2
size: .
DNA: TGTGCCAGTCAAAGGCGGGAGGGCCACTACAATGAGCAGTTCTTC
CDR3: CASQRREGHYNEQFF

J: TRBJ1-2
V: TRBV6-6
D: TRBD1
size: few
DNA: TGTGCCAGCAGTTATGTAGGGGGCGCGGGGGGCTACACCTTC
CDR3: CASSYVGGAGGYTF

J: TRBJ2-4
V: TRBV30
D: .
size: .
DNA: TGTGCCTGGAGTGTTATCCCAAACATTCAGTACTTC
CDR3: CAWSVIPNIQYF

J: TRBJ2-3
V: TRBV7-2
D: TRBD2
size: once
DNA: TGTGCCAGCAGCTCTTCTAGCGGGGGGCGACCTAGCACAGATACGCAGTATTTT
CDR3: CASSSSSGGRPSTDTQYF

J: TRBJ1-1
V: TRBV2
D: .
size: medium-sized
DNA: TGTGCCAGCAGTGTAAGAGAGGACACTGAAGCTTTCTTT
CDR3: CASSVREDTEAFF

J: TRBJ2-3
V: TRBV10-1
D: .
size: .
DNA: TGCGCCACCCTCCTCCCCGCAGATACGCAGTATTTT
CDR3: CATLLPADTQYF

J: TRBJ1-1
V: TRBV10-3
D: TRBD1
size: .
DNA: TGTGCCATCAGAAACTCGGGACAGGGAGGCACTGAAGCTTTCTTT
CDR3: CAIRNSGQGGTEAFF

J: TRBJ2-1
V: TRBV6-5
D: TRBD1
size: .
DNA: TGTGCCAGCAGTTTCGAGGGGGCGGATGAGCAGTTCTTC
CDR3: CASSFEGADEQFF

J: TRBJ2-5
V: TRBV7-6
D: TRBD2
size: few
DNA: TGTGCCAGCAGCTTAGCTAGCGGGGGGCCACCTCAAGAGACCCAGTACTTC
CDR3: CASSLASGGPPQETQYF

J: TRBJ2-5
V: TRBV7-2
D: TRBD2
size: few
DNA: TGTGCCAGCAGCTCGCGTAGCGGGGAGACCCAGTACTTC
CDR3: CASSSRSGETQYF

J: TRBJ2-6
V: TRBV18
D: .
size: .
DNA: TGTGCCAGCTCACCTGCCCGGTTAGGACTTAAGAACCGCTCTGGGGCCAACGTCCTGACTTTC
CDR3: CASSPARLGLKNRSGANVLTF

J: TRBJ2-5
V: TRBV7-6
D: .
size: .
DNA: TGTGCCAGCAGCTTAGCAGCAGACAGGAACCAAGAGACCCAGTACTTC
CDR3: CASSLAADRNQETQYF

J: TRBJ1-2
V: TRBV3-1/TRBV3-2
D: TRBD1
size: .
DNA: TGTGCCAGCAGCCAGGGACAGGGGGCGAAGGGCTACACCTTC
CDR3: CASSQGQGAKGYTF

J: TRBJ1-5
V: TRBV19
D: TRBD1
size: .
DNA: TGTGCCAGTAGTCAAGACAGGGGAGGTCTTAATCAGCCCCAGCATTTT
CDR3: CASSQDRGGLNQPQHF

J: TRBJ1-2
V: TRBV21-1
D: .
size: .
DNA: TGTGCCAGCAGCAACATATCAGGGGGCATTGAGGGCTACACCTTC
CDR3: CASSNISGGIEGYTF

J: TRBJ1-4
V: TRBV30
D: TRBD1
size: .
DNA: TGTGCCTGGAGCCCACAGGGGTCTGGCGAAAAACTGTTTTTT
CDR3: CAWSPQGSGEKLFF

J: TRBJ2-3
V: TRBV28
D: TRBD1
size: .
DNA: TGTGCCAGCAGTTGGGGACCGGGACAGGAAACAGATACGCAGTATTTT
CDR3: CASSWGPGQETDTQYF

J: TRBJ1-2
V: TRBV7-9
D: .
size: .
DNA: TGTGCCAGCAGCTTGGGCGGGGACGGCTACACCTTC
CDR3: CASSLGGDGYTF

J: TRBJ1-1
V: TRBV18
D: .
size: .
DNA: TGTGCCAGCTCACCCCAGGCCTTGAACACTGAAGCTTTCTTT
CDR3: CASSPQALNTEAFF

J: TRBJ1-3
V: TRBV14
D: .
size: .
DNA: TGTGCCAGCAGCCAAGTCAGGGCCGGATTCTCTGGAAACACCATATATTTT
CDR3: CASSQVRAGFSGNTIYF

J: TRBJ1-2
V: TRBV5-1
D: TRBD1
size: .
DNA: TGCGCCAGCAGCCAAGAGGGGACAGCTACCTATGGCTACACCTTC
CDR3: CASSQEGTATYGYTF

J: TRBJ1-3
V: TRBV19
D: .
size: once
DNA: TGTGCCAGTAGTACGGAGTCAAGATTGGCTGGAAACACCATATATTTT
CDR3: CASSTESRLAGNTIYF

J: TRBJ1-6
V: TRBV3-1/TRBV3-2
D: .
size: .
DNA: TGTGCCAGCAGCCCCCTAGAGGGTAATTCACCCCTCCACTTT
CDR3: CASSPLEGNSPLHF

J: TRBJ1-6
V: TRBV5-4
D: TRBD1
size: .
DNA: TGTGCCAGCAGCTCAATGCGTGACAGGGGTAATTCACCCCTCCACTTT
CDR3: CASSSMRDRGNSPLHF

J: TRBJ2-6
V: TRBV5-4
D: TRBD2
size: .
DNA: TGTGCCAGCAGCCCCGCCCTCCTAGCGGGAGTTCCCGGGGCCAACGTCCTGACTTTC
CDR3: CASSPALLAGVPGANVLTF

J: TRBJ2-1
V: TRBV7-9
D: TRBD2
size: .
DNA: TGTGCCAGCAGCCCTAGCGGGAGCTCCTACAATGAGCAGTTCTTC
CDR3: CASSPSGSSYNEQFF

J: TRBJ1-1
V: TRBV9
D: .
size: .
DNA: TGTGCCAGCAGCCCGGGGGGCAGGACTGAAGCTTTCTTT
CDR3: CASSPGGRTEAFF

J: TRBJ2-1
V: TRBV7-9
D: TRBD2
size: few
DNA: TGTGCCAGCAGGCGCTCCGGGACTAGCGGGAGTGGGAATGAGCAGTTCTTC
CDR3: CASRRSGTSGSGNEQFF

J: TRBJ1-4
V: TRBV5-5
D: .
size: .
DNA: TGTGCCAGCAGTGCGTTGGGGAGGAATAATGAAAAACTGTTTTTT
CDR3: CASSALGRNNEKLFF

J: TRBJ2-3
V: TRBV24-1
D: TRBD2
size: .
DNA: TGTGCCACCAGTGATCGGGGGGTTACGCAGTATTTT
CDR3: CATSDRGVTQYF

J: TRBJ1-2
V: TRBV5-1
D: TRBD1
size: .
DNA: TGCGCCAGCAGCTCCCGGGGTACAGGGGAGCATGGCTACACCTTC
CDR3: CASSSRGTGEHGYTF

J: TRBJ1-1
V: TRBV5-1
D: .
size: few
DNA: TGCGCCAGCAGCTTCGAGGGAGGAAGAACTGAAGCTTTCTTT
CDR3: CASSFEGGRTEAFF

J: TRBJ2-2
V: TRBV5-1
D: TRBD2
size: once
DNA: TGCGCCAGCAGCCCCGATTCGGGGGGGCCTATCGGGGAGCTGTTTTTT
CDR3: CASSPDSGGPIGELFF

J: TRBJ2-2
V: TRBV6-5
D: .
size: .
DNA: TGTGCCAGCAGTTATTATAGGGGGTCCGGGGAGCTGTTTTTT
CDR3: CASSYYRGSGELFF

J: TRBJ1-2
V: TRBV12-5
D: .
size: .
DNA: TGTGCTAGTACAAGGTCACAGGACTATGGCTACACCTTC
CDR3: CASTRSQDYGYTF